Listed here are 23 T cell receptor beta chains from one sample, sequenced in a study of blood T cell repertoires in COVID-19. Clones were sequenced by immunoSEQ multiplex PCR, and TCRdb holds only the in-frame ones, with some missing. Among approximately 93,000 clones, over 70% were seen once, and the ten largest hold 1.1%. The sample was peripheral blood. The receptors were sampled from a human donor in a cohort sampled during active COVID-19.

The V and J genes are TRBV3-1 (or the pseudogene TRBV3-2) and TRBJ2-3; no reliable D call. From germline, CDR1 is LGHDT and CDR2 YNNKEL (reference sequence). V was cut by 6 bases and J by 1 base, with 8 bases left in between. The CDR3 sequence is 13 residues long. CDR3 coding DNA: TGTGCCAGCAGAGGTCAGGGCACAGATACGCAGTATTTT. Its translation: CASRGQGTDTQYF.

The rearrangement joins TRBV10-3 to TRBJ1-4; D gene unclear. Looked up from germline, CDR1 is ENHRY and CDR2 is SYGVKD. V shed 0 bases and J shed 1 base, with 9 bases lying between them. CDR3 length: 16 residues. This CDR3 is CAISESAGGTNEKLFF. The CDR3 DNA is TGTGCCATCAGTGAGTCCGCAGGAGGAACTAATGAAAAACTGTTTTTT.

V gene TRBV21-1 combines with J gene TRBJ2-4; the DNA was not used to check the table's D call, TRBD1. TRBV21-1 is flagged as a pseudogene. The CDR3 has 16 amino acids. The CDR3 nucleotides read TGTGCCAGCAGCAAAGGCGCGGGACAGGGGGCGCACATTCAGTACTTC. It translates to CASSKGAGQGAHIQYF.

In this sample, this clone turned up a few times. At one boundary the junction diverges from the germline segment, which might be a read error. The genes are TRBV7-7 and TRBJ2-3; 8 nucleotides agree with TRBD1. CDR3 length equals 15 residues. Germline V gene sequence: CDR1 SSHAT, CDR2 FNYEAQ (reference sequence). DNA of the CDR3: TGTGCTAGCAGCCAGGGGGCGGACAGCACAGATACGCAGTATTTT. It codes for CASSQGADSTDTQYF.

The CDR3 protein is CASSVRAGAVGELFF. CDR3 in DNA: TGTGCCAGCAGTGTACGAGCGGGAGCGGTCGGGGAGCTGTTTTTT. The chain has TRBV2 and TRBJ2-2, with 8 positions matching TRBD2. Germline CDR1 is SNHLY and CDR2 is FYNNEI. Germline trimming cut 4 bases from V and 7 bases from J; bases unmatched to any gene: 8. There are 15 residues in the CDR3.

The rearrangement uses TRBV7-2 and TRBJ2-1; 7 bases align to TRBD1. This CDR3 is 15 amino acids long. Germline V gene sequence: CDR1 SGHTA, CDR2 FQGNSA. The junction had 4 bases not matched to a gene; V was cut back by 3 bases and J by 2 bases. CDR3 sequence: CASSFTGVPYNEQFF. The DNA of the CDR3 is TGTGCCAGCAGCTTCACAGGGGTCCCCTACAATGAGCAGTTCTTC.

The V and J genes are TRBV5-6 and TRBJ2-7; D unclear. CDR1 is SGHDT, CDR2 YYEEEE, per germline. This CDR3 spans 13 amino acids. Trimming stripped 0 bases from V and 1 base from J, with 5 bases between. The CDR3 coding sequence is TGTGCCAGCAGCTTGGAGCTTTCCTACGAGCAGTACTTC. Amino acid sequence: CASSLELSYEQYF.

This clone came up a few times. The chain combines TRBV12-3 or TRBV12-4 with TRBJ2-2, with no clear D. V was cut by 3 bases and J by 8 bases, with 10 bases left in between. This CDR3 is 13 amino acids long. The CDR3 DNA follows: TGTGCCAGCAGTTTGAGACTTATAGGGGAGCTGTTTTTT. It yields the protein CASSLRLIGELFF.

The V call is TRBV12-3 or TRBV12-4, the J call TRBJ1-5; a possible D gene is TRBD1 (5 bases). CDR3 length equals 13 residues. V lost 5 bases to trimming and J lost 5 bases, with 10 bases between them. CDR3 sequence (DNA): TGTGCCAGCAGTCCAGAAGGGGATCAGCCCCAGCATTTT. This codes for CASSPEGDQPQHF.

The chain combines TRBV6-5 with TRBJ2-3, with 7 bases that match TRBD1. The CDR3 sequence is 15 residues long. CDR1 MNHEY and CDR2 SVGAGI come from the germline V gene. The J segment lost 2 bases and the V segment lost 2 bases, leaving 4 bases of the junction unmatched. As DNA, the CDR3 is TGTGCCAGCAGTTACCGGGACAGCTACACAGATACGCAGTATTTT. Translation: CASSYRDSYTDTQYF.

This clone was found a few times. This chain connects TRBV27 to TRBJ1-5; D unclear. This CDR3 is built from 13 residues. V lost 9 bases, J lost 1 base, and 10 bases lay in between. CDR1 and CDR2 (germline): MNHEY, SMNVEV (reference sequence). CDR3: CASRDTSNQPQHF. The CDR3 coding sequence is TGTGCCAGTAGAGACACGAGCAATCAGCCCCAGCATTTT.

The V and J genes are TRBV3-1 (or the pseudogene TRBV3-2) and TRBJ1-2; 8 bases line up with TRBD1. The CDR3 runs to 14 residues. V was clipped by 4 bases and J by 3 bases; unmatched bases: 4. Germline V gene data show CDR1 as LGHDT and CDR2 as YNNKEL (reference sequence). The CDR3 DNA sequence: TGTGCCAGCAGCCCTCGGGGACAGGACTATGGCTACACCTTC. Amino acid sequence: CASSPRGQDYGYTF.

The chain links TRBV9 to TRBJ2-1, with TRBD1 as a possible D gene (6 bases). Germline CDR1 SGDLS, CDR2 YYNGEE. Trimming removed 0 bases from V and 7 bases from J, with 11 bases in between. The CDR3 has 14 residues. In DNA, the CDR3 is TGTGCCAGCAGCGTAGTTGGGACAAATAATGAGCAGTTCTTC. This encodes CASSVVGTNNEQFF.

The rearrangement links TRBV6-5 to TRBJ2-7; D perhaps matches TRBD2 (6 bases). Trimming left V 6 bases short and J 3 bases short, with 18 bases between. This CDR3 contains 15 residues. Per germline, CDR1 MNHEY and CDR2 SVGAGI. CDR3 sequence (DNA): TGTGCCAGCAGAGCGACTAGTTCATCGGTCTACGAGCAGTACTTC. This translates into CASRATSSSVYEQYF.

A few counts support this clone. The genes are TRBV27 and TRBJ2-7, with a tentative D call TRBD1 (6 bases). This CDR3 is 14 amino acids long. The germline gives CDR1 MNHEY, CDR2 SMNVEV (reference sequence). Trimming left V 3 bases short and J 0 bases short, with 9 bases between. This CDR3 reads CASSLGAGSYEQYF. The CDR3 DNA sequence: TGTGCCAGCAGTTTGGGGGCAGGCTCCTACGAGCAGTACTTC.

This clone was seen once. The rearrangement links TRBV11-2 to TRBJ1-1; 11 nucleotides match TRBD1. The ends lost 5 bases at V and 4 bases at J; junction bases unmatched: 9. CDR1 and CDR2 (germline): SGHAT, FQNNGV. This CDR3 comprises 16 residues. CDR3 DNA: TGTGCCAGCAGCCCCCTCTCCGGGACAGGGGGCACTGAAGCTTTCTTT. This encodes CASSPLSGTGGTEAFF.

This sequence joins TRBV7-6 and TRBJ1-6; D not certain. With 2 bases removed from V and 7 bases from J, the gap between germline ends came to 6 bases. Germline CDR1 is SGHVS and CDR2 is FNYEAQ. The CDR3 totals 13 residues. CDR3 bases: TGTGCCAGCAGCTTAAAGGAGAATTCACCCCTCCACTTT. Protein: CASSLKENSPLHF.

The table lists this clone with a few counts. The chain carries TRBV27 and TRBJ1-1, with TRBD1 matching 7 bases. Germline CDR1 is MNHEY and CDR2 is SMNVEV (reference sequence). V shed 1 base, J shed 1 base, and the junction held 3 bases outside the gene matches. The CDR3 extends over 15 amino acids. The CDR3 spells CASSLYPGGNTEAFF. The CDR3 bases are TGTGCCAGCAGTTTATACCCAGGGGGGAACACTGAAGCTTTCTTT.

This chain links TRBV11-2 with TRBJ2-1; 14 nucleotides agree with TRBD2. Germline CDR1 reads SGHAT; CDR2 reads FQNNGV. The CDR3 consists of 17 residues. The ends lost 5 bases at V and 9 bases at J; junction bases unmatched: 12. The CDR3 DNA follows: TGTGCCAGCAGCCCCTCGGGACTAGCGGGAGTAGGTGTTGAGCAGTTCTTC. Translating it yields CASSPSGLAGVGVEQFF.

This clone was counted a single time. The rearrangement uses TRBV18 and TRBJ1-2; 8 bases are a match to TRBD1. The CDR3 sequence is 14 residues long. Unmatched junction bases numbered 11, after V lost 4 bases and J lost 10 bases. Germline V gene sequence: CDR1 KGHSH, CDR2 LQKENI. The CDR3 coding sequence is TGTGCCAGCTCACTGACAGGGGACCCTATGGACTACACCTTC. Translated: CASSLTGDPMDYTF.

This chain links TRBV27 with TRBJ1-5, with no clear D. CDR1 and CDR2 from the germline V gene are MNHEY and SMNVEV (reference sequence). Trimming left V 2 bases short and J 2 bases short, with 4 bases between. The CDR3 sequence is 13 residues long. CDR3 in amino acids: CASSLQGNQPQHF. CDR3 sequence (DNA): TGTGCCAGCAGTTTACAGGGCAATCAGCCCCAGCATTTT.

J is TRBJ1-2 and V is TRBV5-6; 10 bases line up with TRBD1. Germline CDR1 SGHDT, CDR2 YYEEEE. This CDR3 spans 15 amino acids. The V segment lost 4 bases and the J segment 5 bases; nucleotides outside the gene matches: 8. The CDR3 DNA reads as TGTGCCAGCAGCCCCGGACAGGGGGGGTGGTATGGCTACACCTTC. Translating gives CASSPGQGGWYGYTF.

The chain joins TRBV6-5 to TRBJ1-4; 7 nucleotides line up with TRBD1. V trimming: 5 bases; J trimming: 7 bases; junction bases outside the gene matches: 10. CDR1 and CDR2 (germline): MNHEY, SVGAGI. The CDR3 extends over 15 amino acids. CDR3 nucleotides: TGTGCCAGCAGTCGAATCATAGGGACAGCTGAAAAACTGTTTTTT. Translation gives CASSRIIGTAEKLFF.